These 26 T cell receptor beta chains were all obtained from the same sample, sequenced in a study of ipilimumab plus nivolumab after autologous stem cell transplantation. Repertoires were generated with immunoSEQ multiplex PCR, while TCRdb's copy carries only in-frame clones and drops some. The sample lists 17,000 or so clones; about 72% were seen once. Sample: PBMCs, taken in a trial of ipilimumab plus nivolumab as post-transplant consolidation. The source is a male donor with diffuse large B-cell lymphoma.

V and J are TRBV5-1 and TRBJ2-5, with TRBD2 matching 8 bases. The CDR3 contains 15 residues. Trimming took 1 base from V and 1 from J; bases not matched to a gene: 3. In germline, CDR1 is SGHRS, CDR2 YFSETQ. The CDR3 protein is CASSLFAGGQETQYF. The CDR3, as DNA: TGCGCCAGCAGCTTGTTTGCGGGGGGCCAAGAGACCCAGTACTTC.

The V call is TRBV7-2, the J call TRBJ1-2; no clear D. V was clipped by 4 bases and J by 5 bases, with 14 bases between them. The CDR3 is made up of 14 amino acids. Germline V gene sequence: CDR1 SGHTA, CDR2 FQGNSA. CDR3 coding DNA: TGTGCCAGCAGCTCCCGGGATGCACTTTATGGCTACACCTTC. Translated, it gives CASSSRDALYGYTF.

The rearrangement joins TRBV19 to TRBJ2-1, with D uncertain. Germline V CDR1 and CDR2: LNHDA, SQIVND (reference sequence). The CDR3 extends over 12 amino acids. Deletions cut 2 bases from V and 7 bases from J, with 6 bases between. The DNA of the CDR3 is TGTGCCAGTAGTATATCGTGGAATGAGCAGTTCTTC. Translation: CASSISWNEQFF.

The chain recombines TRBV4-1 with TRBJ2-3; 8 nucleotides align to TRBD2. CDR3 length: 18 residues. Germline V lookup: CDR1 MGHRA, CDR2 YSYEKL. Trimming removed 0 bases from V and 4 bases from J; junction bases left unmatched: 12. CDR3 DNA: TGCGCCAGCAGCCAAGAGGGGGGGGAGGGACTAGTGGCAGATACGCAGTATTTT. This encodes CASSQEGGEGLVADTQYF.

In DNA, the CDR3 is TGTGCCAGCAGTGAGACTAACAGGGGTGGCTACACCTTC. It translates to CASSETNRGGYTF. The chain joins TRBV2 to TRBJ1-2, with TRBD1 matching 7 bases. There are 13 residues in the CDR3. The trim removed 3 bases at V and 7 bases at J, leaving 5 bases unmatched. Germline assignment: CDR1 SNHLY and CDR2 FYNNEI.

This clone is medium-sized (0.01 to 0.1%) in the sample. In DNA, the CDR3 is TGCGCCAGCAGCCAAGTTTCAGGGGACTCTGGGGCCAACGTCCTGACTTTC. It translates to CASSQVSGDSGANVLTF. The chain is built from TRBV4-1 and TRBJ2-6; TRBD1 is a possible D gene (6 bases). Germline lookup yields CDR1 MGHRA and CDR2 YSYEKL. V dropped 1 base and J dropped 0 bases, with 10 bases sitting between them. There are 17 residues in the CDR3.

The V gene is TRBV20-1, the J gene TRBJ2-1; D gene uncertain. The V and J ends lost 0 bases and 8 bases respectively, with 5 bases between them. The CDR3 has 11 residues. CDR1 and CDR2 from the germline V gene are DFQATT and SNEGSKA (reference sequence). DNA for the CDR3: TGCAGTGCTAGAGATTCGGATGAGCAGTTCTTC. This codes for CSARDSDEQFF.

V and J are TRBV18 and TRBJ2-5; D remains ambiguous. Trimming left V 5 bases short and J 1 base short, with 11 bases between. This CDR3 region has 14 residues. Germline V gene data show CDR1 as KGHSH and CDR2 as LQKENI. CDR3 in amino acids: CASSTSYTQETQYF. Written as DNA, the CDR3 is TGTGCCAGCTCAACCTCATACACCCAAGAGACCCAGTACTTC.

V is TRBV18 and J is TRBJ2-1; D call uncertain. The V end was cut by 6 bases, the J end by 9 bases, with 12 bases between. Germline V CDR1 and CDR2: KGHSH, LQKENI. The CDR3 is 12 residues long. The CDR3 nucleotides read TGTGCCAGCTCCCTATTAAAGGGTGAGCAGTTCTTC. It codes for CASSLLKGEQFF. Combining the CDR3 with reference TRBV18 and TRBJ2-1 gives the whole variable domain NAGVMQNPRHLVRRRGQEARLRCSPMKGHSHVYWYRQLPEEGLKFMVYLQKENIIDESGMPKERFSAEFPKEGPSILRIQQVVRGDSAAYFCASSLLKGEQFFGPGTRLTVL.

This clone was seen more than once but under ten times. V is TRBV19 and J is TRBJ1-6; maybe TRBD1 (5 bases). The CDR3 is made up of 17 amino acids. With 5 bases removed from V and 5 bases from J, the gap between germline ends came to 19 bases. Germline-derived CDR1 and CDR2 are LNHDA and SQIVND (reference sequence). This chain's CDR3 is CASSADNPLRDNSPLHF. The CDR3 DNA follows: TGTGCCAGTAGTGCGGACAACCCGCTGCGGGATAATTCACCCCTCCACTTT. Complete variable domain (other parts from reference TRBV19 and TRBJ1-6): DGGITQSPKYLFRKEGQNVTLSCEQNLNHDAMYWYRQDPGQGLRLIYYSQIVNDFQKGDIAEGYSVSREKKESFPLTVTSAQKNPTAFYLCASSADNPLRDNSPLHFGNGTRLTVT.

This clone was detected only a few times. The rearrangement links TRBV5-6 to TRBJ1-1, with D perhaps matching TRBD1 (5 bases). CDR1 SGHDT and CDR2 YYEEEE come from the germline V gene. The CDR3 covers 13 residues. The ends were cut back, 0 bases at V and 7 bases at J, with 10 bases in the middle. This CDR3 is CASSLADGGEAFF. DNA for the CDR3: TGTGCCAGCAGCTTGGCCGACGGGGGTGAAGCTTTCTTT.

The chain is built from TRBV7-2 and TRBJ2-7; perhaps TRBD2 as D (6 bases). Germline loops: CDR1 SGHTA, CDR2 FQGNSA. Trimming shortened V by 6 bases and J by 4 bases, and 16 bases separated the two germline ends. The CDR3 covers 14 residues. This CDR3 is CASSLETGAYEQYF. Written as DNA, the CDR3 is TGTGCCAGCAGTTTGGAGACGGGAGCTTACGAGCAGTACTTC.

The chain is built from TRBV30 and TRBJ2-3, with D unresolved. Germline V CDR1 and CDR2: GTSNPN, SVGIG (reference sequence). This CDR3 has 15 amino acids. The V gene lost 2 bases and the J gene lost 0 bases, with 12 bases spanning the gap. The CDR3 region has the DNA TGTGCCTGGAGTCAACTGAATCCTAGCACAGATACGCAGTATTTT. The encoded protein is CAWSQLNPSTDTQYF.

The chain has TRBV5-1 and TRBJ2-7; D unresolved. Trimming stripped 0 bases from V and 7 bases from J, with 14 bases between. The V gene's germline CDR1 is SGHRS and CDR2 YFSETQ. The CDR3 runs 14 residues. Here the CDR3 DNA reads TGCGCCAGCAGCTTGGCCACCCATATAGGGGAGCAGTACTTC. Translating gives CASSLATHIGEQYF.

This clone was observed a handful of times. The chain has TRBV10-2 and TRBJ1-5; the D is unclear. The germline CDR1 and CDR2 sequences are WSHSY and SAAADI. The ends were cut back, 2 bases at V and 1 base at J, with 9 bases in the middle. This CDR3 has 15 amino acids. In DNA, the CDR3 is TGCGCCAGCAGTGAGACTGAACCAAGCAATCAGCCCCAGCATTTT. It yields the protein CASSETEPSNQPQHF.

CDR3 in DNA: TGCAGCGTTGACGGTAACACCGGGGAGCTGTTTTTT. Translation gives CSVDGNTGELFF. The V gene is TRBV29-1, the J gene TRBJ2-2; D not certain. This CDR3 contains 12 residues. Germline V gene lookup returns CDR1 SQVTM and CDR2 ANQGSEA. With 3 bases removed from V and 2 bases from J, the gap between germline ends came to 4 bases.

The V and J genes are TRBV2 and TRBJ1-5; 8 bases line up with TRBD1. Germline assignment: CDR1 SNHLY and CDR2 FYNNEI. This CDR3 region has 19 residues. The J segment lost 4 bases and the V segment lost 0 bases, leaving 14 bases of the junction unmatched. CDR3 sequence (DNA): TGTGCCAGCAGTGAAGCGGCCAACGGGGACAGGTGGTGGAATCAGCCCCAGCATTTT. It is translated as CASSEAANGDRWWNQPQHF. The full variable domain, rest sourced from reference TRBV2 and TRBJ1-5, is EPEVTQTPSHQVTQMGQEVILRCVPISNHLYFYWYRQILGQKVEFLVSFYNNEISEKSEIFDDQFSVERPDGSNFTLKIRSTKLEDSAMYFCASSEAANGDRWWNQPQHFGDGTRLSIL.

The chain employs TRBV7-2 and TRBJ1-6; D uncertain. This CDR3 has 14 amino acids. V was shortened by 6 bases and J by 5 bases, with 11 bases between the two germline ends. Germline V gene lookup returns CDR1 SGHTA and CDR2 FQGNSA. CDR3: CASSLDAHNSPLHF. The DNA for the CDR3 is TGTGCCAGCAGTTTGGACGCACATAATTCACCCCTCCACTTT.

V usage is TRBV14 and J usage is TRBJ1-3, with TRBD1 identical over 8 bases. In germline, CDR1 is SGHDN, CDR2 FVKESK. This CDR3 is built from 17 residues. The V segment lost 6 bases and the J segment 2 bases; nucleotides outside the gene matches: 12. DNA of the CDR3: TGTGCCAGCAGTCCTGCTTGGGGCAGGGGGCCTGGAAACACCATATATTTT. Protein: CASSPAWGRGPGNTIYF.

The chain links TRBV27 to TRBJ1-1; 7 bases fit TRBD1. Trimming removed 3 bases from V and 1 base from J; junction bases left unmatched: 11. Germline-derived CDR1 and CDR2 are MNHEY and SMNVEV (reference sequence). The CDR3 runs 17 residues. Here the CDR3 reads CASSFNRGRGTNTEAFF. For the CDR3, the DNA is TGTGCCAGCAGTTTTAACAGGGGCCGTGGTACGAACACTGAAGCTTTCTTT.

This clone appeared a few times. The chain carries TRBV15 and TRBJ1-5; D is undetermined. The CDR3 has 13 residues. Per germline, CDR1 LNHNV and CDR2 YYDKDF (reference sequence). Trimming took off 0 bases at V and 7 bases at J, with 7 bases between the two ends. The CDR3 reads CATSRDSRQPQHF. DNA for the CDR3: TGTGCCACCAGCAGAGATTCCCGGCAGCCCCAGCATTTT.

The rearrangement uses TRBV4-1 and TRBJ2-3; D gene uncertain. Deletions cut 1 base from V and 15 bases from J, with 11 bases between. CDR1 MGHRA and CDR2 YSYEKL come from the germline V gene. The CDR3 runs 11 residues. In DNA form, the CDR3 reads TGCGCCAGCAGCCAAGTAGAGACCTTATATTTT. It encodes CASSQVETLYF.

The CDR3 bases are TGTGCCTGGAGTTTTTACAATGAGCAGTTCTTC. Translating gives CAWSFYNEQFF. The chain has TRBV30 and TRBJ2-1; D uncertain. V was shortened by 2 bases and J by 4 bases, with 3 bases between the two germline ends. CDR3 size: 11 residues. Per germline, CDR1 GTSNPN and CDR2 SVGIG (reference sequence).

The chain has TRBV2 and TRBJ2-3; D not resolved. V was clipped by 8 bases and J by 3 bases, with 21 bases between them. Per germline, CDR1 SNHLY and CDR2 FYNNEI. The CDR3 has 16 amino acids. The DNA for the CDR3 is TGTGCCAGCGGAAGACGGCTTTTCCCGCCGACAGATACGCAGTATTTT. This gives the protein CASGRRLFPPTDTQYF.

The chain links TRBV6-1 to TRBJ2-3; D possibly corresponds to TRBD2 (6 bases). The germline V gene has CDR1 MNHNS and CDR2 SASEGT. V was shortened by 2 bases and J by 5 bases, with 8 bases between the two germline ends. This CDR3 region has 13 residues. CDR3 sequence reads: CASSERGGDTQYF. The CDR3 DNA is TGTGCCAGCAGTGAAAGGGGAGGAGATACGCAGTATTTT.

The gene calls are TRBV15 and TRBJ1-5; 8 bases map to TRBD1. This CDR3 spans 18 amino acids. V dropped 0 bases and J dropped 0; count of bases not matched to a gene: 7. Germline CDR1 and CDR2: LNHNV and YYDKDF (reference sequence). CDR3 bases: TGTGCCACCAGCAGAGATCGGGGTGACAGGGGTAGCAATCAGCCCCAGCATTTT. This gives the protein CATSRDRGDRGSNQPQHF.